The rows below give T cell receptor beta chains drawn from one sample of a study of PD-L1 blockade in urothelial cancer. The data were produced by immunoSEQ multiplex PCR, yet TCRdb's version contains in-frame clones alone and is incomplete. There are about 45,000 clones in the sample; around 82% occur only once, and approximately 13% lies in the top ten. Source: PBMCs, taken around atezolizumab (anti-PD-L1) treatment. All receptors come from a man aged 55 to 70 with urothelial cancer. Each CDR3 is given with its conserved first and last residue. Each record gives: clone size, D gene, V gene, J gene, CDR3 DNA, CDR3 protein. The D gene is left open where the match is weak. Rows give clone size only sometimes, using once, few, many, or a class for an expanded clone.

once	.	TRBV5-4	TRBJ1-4	TGTGCCAGCAGCTTCAGGGAGGAAAATGAAAAACTGTTTTTT	CASSFREENEKLFF
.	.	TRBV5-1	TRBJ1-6	TGCGCCAGCAGCTTCAGGGATCGATATAATTCACCCCTCCACTTT	CASSFRDRYNSPLHF
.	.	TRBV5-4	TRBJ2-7	TGTGCCAGCAGCCCCAGGGGTACCTACGAGCAGTACTTC	CASSPRGTYEQYF
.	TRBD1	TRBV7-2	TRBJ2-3	TGTGCCAGCAGCCCGGAGAGGGGGCGGGTAGATACGCAGTATTTT	CASSPERGRVDTQYF
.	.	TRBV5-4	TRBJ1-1	TGTGCCAGCAGCTTGGCAGGAACTACTGAAGCTTTCTTT	CASSLAGTTEAFF
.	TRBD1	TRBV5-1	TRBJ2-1	TGCGCCAGCAGCTTGGGGGGACAGGGCTACAATGAGCAGTTCTTC	CASSLGGQGYNEQFF
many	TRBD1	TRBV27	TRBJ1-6	TGTGCCAGCAGTTCGACAGGGGCTAATTCACCCCTCCACTTT	CASSSTGANSPLHF
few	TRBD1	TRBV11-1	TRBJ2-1	TGTGCCGCCTCGGGCGGGACAGGGGGGTACAATGAGCAGTTCTTC	CAASGGTGGYNEQFF
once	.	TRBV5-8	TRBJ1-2	TGTGCCAGCAGCCACCCTGGAGTCGCGGGCTACACCTTC	CASSHPGVAGYTF
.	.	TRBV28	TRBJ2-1	TGTGCCAGCAGGGCCAGGAAAGTAACGTATAATGAGCAGTTCTTC	CASRARKVTYNEQFF
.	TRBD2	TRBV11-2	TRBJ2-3	TGTGCCAGCAGTCTAGCGGGGGCAGATACGCAGTATTTT	CASSLAGADTQYF
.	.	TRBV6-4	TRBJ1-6	TGTGCCAGCAGTTCGACGGGGGAAAATTCACCCCTCCACTTT	CASSSTGENSPLHF
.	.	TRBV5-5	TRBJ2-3	TGTGCCAGCAGCTTGATGCGGGACTCCACGCAGTATTTT	CASSLMRDSTQYF
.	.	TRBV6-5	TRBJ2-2	TGTGCCAGCAGTTACTCAGGAGAATCGAACACCGGGGAGCTGTTTTTT	CASSYSGESNTGELFF
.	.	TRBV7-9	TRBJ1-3	TGTGCCAGCAGCTTAGACAGGAGCTCTGGAAACACCATATATTTT	CASSLDRSSGNTIYF
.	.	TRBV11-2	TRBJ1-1	TGTGCCAGCAGCTTGGGGGGGAGGGCGAACACTGAAGCTTTCTTT	CASSLGGRANTEAFF
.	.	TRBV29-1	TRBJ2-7	TGCAGCGTATCACCTGCGGTGGACTCCTACGAGCAGTACTTC	CSVSPAVDSYEQYF
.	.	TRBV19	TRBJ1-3	TGTGCCAGTACGGCAGACGGGACTGCTTACTCTGGAAACACCATATATTTT	CASTADGTAYSGNTIYF
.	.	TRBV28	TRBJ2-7	TGTGCCAGCACCCCGCTAGGGGACATCTCCTACGAGCAGTACTTC	CASTPLGDISYEQYF
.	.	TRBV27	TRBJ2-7	TGTGCCAGCAGCCTCAGCAGGTCCTCCTCCTACGAGCAGTACTTC	CASSLSRSSSYEQYF
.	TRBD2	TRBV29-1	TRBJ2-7	TGCAGCTGCACCGGGACTAGCGGGAGTCCCTACGAGCAGTACTTC	CSCTGTSGSPYEQYF
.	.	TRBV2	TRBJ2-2	TGTGCCAGCAGTGAACTCGGGAACACCGGGGAGCTGTTTTTT	CASSELGNTGELFF
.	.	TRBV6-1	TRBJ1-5	TGTGCCAGCACCATTACCGGGGATCAGCCCCAGCATTTT	CASTITGDQPQHF
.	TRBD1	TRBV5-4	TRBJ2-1	TGTGCCATGGCCGGGACAGGGTTCTACAATGAGCAGTTCTTC	CAMAGTGFYNEQFF
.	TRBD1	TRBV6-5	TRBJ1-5	TGTGCCAGCAGTTCACGGACAGGGGGCTTCAATCAGCCCCAGCATTTT	CASSSRTGGFNQPQHF